At least ten counts were recorded for the clone carrying this T cell receptor (beta chain). Its antigen is undetermined. The record originates from a study of spatial heterogeneity in lung cancer. Germline loops: CDR1 SGHVS, CDR2 FNYEAQ. With V trimmed by 5 bases and J by 5 bases, 9 bases remained unmatched. This CDR3 contains 17 residues. The time point was: sample taken at primary tumor resection. Sequencing of whole RNA from tumor, nontumor lung or frozen PBMC involved no sorting. Samples were obtained from some 72 donors, all untreated early-stage non-small cell lung cancer patients. General study results and limits: Blood showed ubiquitous tumor TCRs more often at resection than at routine follow-up.

In the library, each TCR cDNA molecule bore its own unique molecular identifier. From the 5' RACE reads, TCRdb called clonotypes with MiXCR, one entry per CDR3 protein. This sample carries 25,000 or so distinct CDR3 sequences, roughly 4.8% of them seen once, and the ten largest clones take roughly 5%. Material: PBMCs, obtained at surgery. V gene TRBV7-6 combines with J gene TRBJ2-3; 14 bases map to TRBD2. The TCR originated in a male donor with early-stage non-small cell lung cancer. The CDR3 DNA sequence: TGTGCCAGCAGCAAAGCCGGGACTAGCGGGAGAGTAGATACGCAGTATTTT. It codes for CASSKAGTSGRVDTQYF.